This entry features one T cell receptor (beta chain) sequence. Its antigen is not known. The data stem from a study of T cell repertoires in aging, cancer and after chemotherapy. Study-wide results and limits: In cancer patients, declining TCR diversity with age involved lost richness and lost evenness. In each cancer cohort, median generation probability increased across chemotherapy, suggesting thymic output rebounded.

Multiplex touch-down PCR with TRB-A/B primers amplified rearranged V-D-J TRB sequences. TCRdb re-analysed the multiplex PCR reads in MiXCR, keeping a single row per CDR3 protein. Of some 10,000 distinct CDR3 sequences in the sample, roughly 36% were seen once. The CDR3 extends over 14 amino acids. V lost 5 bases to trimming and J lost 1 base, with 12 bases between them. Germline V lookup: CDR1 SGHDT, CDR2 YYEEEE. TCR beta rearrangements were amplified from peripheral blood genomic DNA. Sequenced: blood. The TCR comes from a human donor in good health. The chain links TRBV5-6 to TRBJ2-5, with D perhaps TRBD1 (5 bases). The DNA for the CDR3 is TGTGCCAGCAGATTCGGGCAGGGCCAAGAGACCCAGTACTTC. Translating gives CASRFGQGQETQYF.